Below are 28 T cell receptor beta chains sequenced from a single sample in a study of graft-versus-host responses after intestinal transplantation. The data were produced by immunoSEQ multiplex PCR, yet TCRdb's version contains in-frame clones alone and is incomplete. The top ten hold over 1.1% of the sample, which has fewer than 100,000 clones, around 88% seen once. This material consisted of PBMCs, taken 255 days after intestinal transplant. The receptors shown here come from a human patient who received an intestinal transplant, so some T cells may come from the graft donor.

The J gene is TRBJ2-1, the V gene TRBV7-2, with D possibly TRBD2 on 6 matching bases. Deletions cut 10 bases from V and 6 bases from J, with 16 bases between. Germline-derived CDR1 and CDR2 are SGHTA and FQGNSA. The length of the CDR3 is 13 residues. In nucleotides, the CDR3 is TGTGCCACCAGACTAGTTTCCCCCAATGAGCAGTTCTTC. Translating it yields CATRLVSPNEQFF.

The chain carries TRBV18 and TRBJ1-4; 8 bases line up with TRBD1. The CDR3 consists of 16 residues. Germline assignment: CDR1 KGHSH and CDR2 LQKENI. Trimming at V came to 3 bases and at J to 0 bases, leaving 3 bases not matched to a gene. The CDR3 here is CASSPRGQATNEKLFF. The CDR3 bases are TGTGCCAGCTCACCGAGGGGACAGGCAACTAATGAAAAACTGTTTTTT.

This chain uses TRBV30 with TRBJ1-2; the D is unclear. The CDR3 has 13 residues. V shed 1 base and J shed 8 bases, with 14 bases lying between them. Looked up from germline, CDR1 is GTSNPN and CDR2 is SVGIG (reference sequence). CDR3 coding DNA: TGTGCCTGGAGTGCTACGGCCTCGGGGGGCTACACCTTC. This translates into CAWSATASGGYTF.

V usage is TRBV6-1 and J usage is TRBJ2-3; D is unresolved. The CDR3 covers 12 residues. V shed 2 bases and J shed 15 bases, with 15 bases lying between them. CDR1 MNHNS and CDR2 SASEGT come from the germline V gene. CDR3 loop: CASSESESLVYF. The CDR3 DNA sequence: TGTGCCAGCAGTGAAAGCGAAAGTCTAGTATATTTT.

The CDR3 coding sequence is TGTGCCACCCAGGACGGGGGTACAGATACGCAGTATTTT. It is translated as CATQDGGTDTQYF. The rearrangement links TRBV15 to TRBJ2-3; weak D call: TRBD2 (6 bases). This CDR3 is built from 13 residues. Trimming removed 8 bases at V and 3 bases at J, with 12 bases between. The V gene's germline CDR1 is LNHNV and CDR2 YYDKDF (reference sequence).

This clone was found a few times. The V and J genes are TRBV6-5 and TRBJ2-7; 8 bases match TRBD2. CDR1 and CDR2 (germline): MNHEY, SVGAGI. This CDR3 spans 14 amino acids. The V segment lost 11 bases and the J segment 0 bases; nucleotides outside the gene matches: 9. The CDR3 DNA is TGTGCCGCTAAGGTCGGGGGGGCCTCCTACGAGCAGTACTTC. Translated, it gives CAAKVGGASYEQYF.

The chain couples TRBV5-8 to TRBJ2-2; D unclear. The CDR3 runs 14 residues. Germline V CDR1 and CDR2: SGHTS, YDEGEE. Trimming took off 6 bases at V and 1 base at J, with 10 bases between the two ends. The CDR3 nucleotides are TGTGCCAGCAACCCGATGGGGAACACCGGGGAGCTGTTTTTT. This translates into CASNPMGNTGELFF.

This clone has more than one count but fewer than ten. The chain joins TRBV7-9 to TRBJ1-5; D is uncertain. Per the germline V gene, CDR1 is SEHNR and CDR2 is FQNEAQ (reference sequence). This CDR3 comprises 13 residues. Trimming pared 1 base from V and 5 bases from J, leaving 6 bases between. This chain's CDR3 is CASSLGADQPQHF. For the CDR3, the DNA is TGTGCCAGCAGCTTAGGAGCAGATCAGCCCCAGCATTTT.

The rearrangement joins TRBV30 to TRBJ1-4, with D uncertain. The germline V and J ends were trimmed by 2 bases and 14 bases, with 12 bases remaining between them. Looked up from germline, CDR1 is GTSNPN and CDR2 is SVGIG (reference sequence). The CDR3 is made up of 11 amino acids. This CDR3 reads CAWSRLDTLFF. DNA for the CDR3: TGTGCCTGGAGTAGACTAGACACGCTGTTTTTT.

This clone was detected only once. CDR3 protein: CASKNRGTNIKIYSNQPQHF. As DNA, the CDR3 is TGCGCCAGCAAGAACCGCGGGACAAATATCAAGATTTATAGCAATCAGCCCCAGCATTTT. This chain joins TRBV5-1 and TRBJ1-5; D is perhaps TRBD1 (6 bases). CDR1 and CDR2 (germline): SGHRS, YFSETQ. V lost 6 bases, J lost 0 bases, and 28 bases lay in between. The CDR3 extends over 20 amino acids.

In its sample, this clone was seen a few times. The CDR3: CASSPPGPSKPQHF. CDR3 nucleotides: TGTGCCAGCAGTCCGCCGGGACCGAGTAAGCCCCAGCATTTT. V and J are TRBV28 and TRBJ1-5, with a tentative D call TRBD1 (5 bases). Germline-derived CDR1 and CDR2 are MDHEN and SYDVKM. The CDR3 contains 14 residues. V lost 5 bases and J 8 bases, leaving 16 bases between the germline ends.

This clone was observed a handful of times. V is TRBV13 and J is TRBJ2-7; D is perhaps TRBD1 (6 bases). The ends were cut back, 4 bases at V and 5 bases at J, with 18 bases in the middle. Germline assignment: CDR1 PRHDT and CDR2 FYEKMQ (reference sequence). The CDR3 contains 15 residues. Here the CDR3 DNA reads TGTGCCAGCAGCTCTGGGCTCGTGGGGGCCCACGAGCAGTACGTC. This sequence encodes CASSSGLVGAHEQYV.

V and J are TRBV11-2 and TRBJ2-7, with a possible D match to TRBD1 (5 bases). Germline V lookup: CDR1 SGHAT, CDR2 FQNNGV. Trimming pared 1 base from V and 0 bases from J, leaving 10 bases between. The length of the CDR3 is 15 residues. The chain's CDR3 is CASSLVRQGSYEQYF. CDR3 in DNA: TGTGCCAGCAGCTTAGTGCGTCAGGGCTCCTACGAGCAGTACTTC.

The rearrangement uses TRBV10-1 and TRBJ2-5; possible D gene TRBD1, 6 bases. The length of the CDR3 is 14 residues. The germline V and J ends were trimmed by 3 bases and 1 base, with 9 bases remaining between them. CDR1 is WNHNN and CDR2 is SYGVQD in the germline V gene (reference sequence). CDR3 sequence (DNA): TGCGCCAGCAGTGACTCGGACAGCCAAGAGACCCAGTACTTC. This sequence encodes CASSDSDSQETQYF.

The chain recombines TRBV28 with TRBJ2-5, with D possibly TRBD2 on 5 matching bases. The CDR3 runs to 13 residues. The germline CDR1 and CDR2 sequences are MDHEN and SYDVKM. The V and J ends lost 4 bases and 5 bases respectively, with 11 bases between them. The CDR3 protein is CASSYEGAETQYF. The CDR3, as DNA: TGTGCCAGCAGTTACGAGGGTGCCGAGACCCAGTACTTC.

This clone was seen just once. V gene TRBV2 combines with J gene TRBJ2-7, with TRBD1 as a possible D gene (6 bases). V lost 7 bases and J lost 3, with 13 bases in between. The CDR3 runs to 13 residues. In germline, CDR1 is SNHLY, CDR2 FYNNEI. CDR3: CASNSGQNYEQYF. For the CDR3, the DNA is TGTGCCAGCAATTCAGGACAGAACTACGAGCAGTACTTC.

The gene calls are TRBV9 and TRBJ2-1; no clear D. Per germline, CDR1 SGDLS and CDR2 YYNGEE. This CDR3 has 9 residues. Trimming left V 7 bases short and J 12 bases short, with 8 bases between. The CDR3 sequence is CASGPGQFF. CDR3 in DNA: TGTGCCAGCGGTCCTGGGCAGTTCTTC.

This chain joins TRBV7-8 and TRBJ2-3; 7 bases are shared with TRBD1. The CDR3 loop spans 21 amino acids. Germline V gene lookup returns CDR1 SGHVS and CDR2 FQNEAQ. V shed 7 bases, J shed 5 bases, and the junction held 30 bases outside the gene matches. In DNA form, the CDR3 reads TGTGCCAGCACCCCGCTCCTACCGGGACAGCCTCATCGGAGTTTTGTAGATACGCAGTATTTT. This translates into CASTPLLPGQPHRSFVDTQYF.

The J gene is TRBJ2-1, the V gene TRBV4-1; a weak D match, TRBD2 (5 bases). The CDR3 length is 15 residues. Looked up from germline, CDR1 is MGHRA and CDR2 is YSYEKL. V was cut by 5 bases and J by 7 bases, with 18 bases left in between. The CDR3 sequence: CASSVQEVPGNEQFF. In DNA form, the CDR3 reads TGCGCCAGCAGCGTCCAAGAGGTACCGGGGAATGAGCAGTTCTTC.

The sample holds one count of this clone. The J gene is TRBJ1-5, the V gene TRBV2; D is possibly TRBD1 (6 bases). Germline CDR1 and CDR2: SNHLY and FYNNEI. Trimming cost V 7 bases and J 6 bases, with 13 bases left between them. The CDR3 has 13 amino acids. CDR3 loop: CASTFGGIQPQHF. The DNA of the CDR3 is TGTGCCAGCACCTTCGGGGGCATTCAGCCCCAGCATTTT.

This chain connects TRBV5-4 to TRBJ2-7, with 8 bases identical to TRBD1. CDR3 length: 13 amino acids. Germline CDR1 is SGHNT and CDR2 is YYREEE (reference sequence). Trimming cost V 3 bases and J 1 base; bases outside gene matches: 0. In DNA form, the CDR3 reads TGTGCCAGCAGCTACAGGGGGTCCTACGAGCAGTACGTC. It yields the protein CASSYRGSYEQYV.

The J gene is TRBJ1-4, the V gene TRBV6-1, with D possibly TRBD1 on 5 matching bases. The germline CDR1 and CDR2 sequences are MNHNS and SASEGT. V dropped 4 bases and J dropped 8 bases, with 17 bases sitting between them. This CDR3 comprises 15 residues. The CDR3 is CASSVRQPFGEKLFF. The CDR3 DNA sequence: TGTGCCAGCAGTGTCCGACAGCCCTTTGGGGAAAAACTGTTTTTT.

The table lists this clone with a count of one. V is TRBV5-1 and J is TRBJ1-2, with unresolved D. Trimming stripped 3 bases from V and 2 bases from J, with 11 bases between. The CDR3 has 14 amino acids. Looked up from germline, CDR1 is SGHRS and CDR2 is YFSETQ. The CDR3: CASSYSAGNYGYTF. In DNA form, the CDR3 reads TGCGCCAGCAGCTACTCGGCCGGGAACTATGGCTACACCTTC.

This clone was observed once. The rearrangement joins TRBV18 to TRBJ1-5; D unclear. V gave up 3 bases and J gave up 6 bases, with 6 bases separating them. The CDR3 has 12 amino acids. Germline assignment: CDR1 KGHSH and CDR2 LQKENI. The CDR3 spells CASSPTAQPQHF. The CDR3 region has the DNA TGTGCCAGCTCACCCACCGCTCAGCCCCAGCATTTT.

The chain joins TRBV9 to TRBJ2-4; 8 bases are a match to TRBD1. CDR3 length: 19 residues. The V gene end was trimmed by 2 bases and the J gene end by 1 base; junction bases not matched to a gene: 14. CDR1 is SGDLS and CDR2 is YYNGEE in the germline V gene. CDR3 coding DNA: TGTGCCAGCAGCGTCAGAACAGCTTCGACAGGGGAGGCCAAAAACATTCAGTACTTC. Its protein product is CASSVRTASTGEAKNIQYF.

The chain is built from TRBV28 and TRBJ2-5; 9 nucleotides agree with TRBD1. There are 16 residues in the CDR3. Per the germline V gene, CDR1 is MDHEN and CDR2 is SYDVKM. With V trimmed by 1 base and J by 3 bases, 6 bases remained unmatched. DNA for the CDR3: TGTGCCAGCAGTTTATCAAGGGGGACAGGGAAAGAGACCCAGTACTTC. Translating gives CASSLSRGTGKETQYF.

The chain joins TRBV27 to TRBJ1-5; tentative D call: TRBD1 (5 bases). Germline assignment: CDR1 MNHEY and CDR2 SMNVEV (reference sequence). The CDR3 extends over 13 amino acids. Trimming stripped 7 bases from V and 6 bases from J, with 13 bases between. The CDR3 sequence is CASTPLGTQPQHF. CDR3 coding DNA: TGTGCCAGCACTCCTTTGGGGACTCAGCCCCAGCATTTT.

The genes are TRBV7-6 and TRBJ1-1; 11 nucleotides match TRBD1. The CDR3 has 15 residues. Germline V gene sequence: CDR1 SGHVS, CDR2 FNYEAQ. The V gene end was trimmed by 1 base and the J gene end by 8 bases; junction bases not matched to a gene: 6. The CDR3 sequence is CASSLGTGGAGEAFF. CDR3 coding DNA: TGTGCCAGCAGCTTAGGGACAGGGGGCGCGGGGGAAGCTTTCTTT.